Each of the 23 T cell receptor beta chains below was sequenced from the same sample in a study of blood T cells in healthy people across ages. The second PCR ran about 6 to 11 cycles with a sample-barcoded 5' primer and J-beta primers. TCRdb passed the 5' RACE reads through MiXCR, listing each CDR3 protein once. Here the sample spans hundreds of thousands of distinct CDR3 sequences, about 29% being singletons. This same sample was also part of a study on T cells of mothers and their children.

Sequenced: blood. The receptors stem from a boy aged 2 to 10 in good health.

This sequence joins TRBV7-9 and TRBJ2-5; D not certain. Germline-derived CDR1 and CDR2 are SEHNR and FQNEAQ (reference sequence). Trimming cost V 6 bases and J 5 bases, with 10 bases left between them. CDR3 length equals 12 residues. The CDR3 DNA sequence: TGTGCCAGCAGATCAGGATTCGAGACCCAGTACTTC. This gives the protein CASRSGFETQYF.

This clonotype was recorded a few times. The chain carries TRBV20-1 and TRBJ2-2; D is tentatively TRBD1 or TRBD2 (6 bases each). V was cut by 6 bases and J by 4 bases, with 18 bases left in between. The CDR3 runs 15 residues. Germline CDR1 DFQATT, CDR2 SNEGSKA (reference sequence). The CDR3 DNA sequence: TGCAGTGCCTTGGGTGGGGGGCGCGGCACCGGGGAGCTGTTTTTT. This translates into CSALGGGRGTGELFF.

This clonotype occurred a few times. Written as DNA, the CDR3 is TGTGCCAGCAGCTTACACAGGGGCGCTGGTAGGTACAATGAGCAGTTCTTC. This codes for CASSLHRGAGRYNEQFF. The chain carries TRBV7-9 and TRBJ2-1; 7 nucleotides match TRBD1. The CDR3 length is 17 residues. Trimming at V came to 2 bases and at J to 4 bases, leaving 11 bases not matched to a gene. Germline lookup yields CDR1 SEHNR and CDR2 FQNEAQ (reference sequence).

This clonotype was observed a handful of times. The chain links TRBV7-6 to TRBJ2-5; 7 nucleotides match TRBD2. The CDR3 spans 16 residues. Germline V gives CDR1 SGHVS, CDR2 FNYEAQ. The V gene end was trimmed by 5 bases and the J gene end by 0 bases; junction bases not matched to a gene: 9. Here the CDR3 reads CASSPPLAGHQETQYF. The DNA for the CDR3 is TGTGCCAGCAGCCCCCCATTAGCGGGTCACCAAGAGACCCAGTACTTC.

V usage is TRBV20-1 and J usage is TRBJ2-3; 7 bases map to TRBD2. The CDR3 is 16 residues long. The V segment lost 1 base and the J segment 2 bases; nucleotides outside the gene matches: 9. Germline V gene data show CDR1 as DFQATT and CDR2 as SNEGSKA (reference sequence). CDR3 region: CSARVPGLSITDTQYF. The DNA for the CDR3 is TGCAGTGCTAGAGTACCGGGACTATCTATCACAGATACGCAGTATTTT.

The chain joins TRBV7-4 to TRBJ1-3; D not certain. The germline CDR1 and CDR2 sequences are SGHVT and SQSDAQ. The V end was cut by 1 base, the J end by 2 bases, with 9 bases between. The CDR3 is made up of 15 amino acids. The CDR3 coding sequence is TGTGCCAGCAGCTTAGTACAGTCCGCTGGAAACACCATATATTTT. Translating it yields CASSLVQSAGNTIYF.

The chain combines TRBV20-1 with TRBJ2-7; 13 positions agree with TRBD2. V was clipped by 6 bases and J by 4 bases; unmatched bases: 6. There are 14 residues in the CDR3. Germline CDR1 DFQATT, CDR2 SNEGSKA (reference sequence). The CDR3 loop is CSALTSGRIYEQYF. In DNA, the CDR3 is TGCAGTGCGCTGACTAGCGGGAGGATTTACGAGCAGTACTTC.

This clonotype was counted only a few times. At one end the junction does not follow the germline gene, possibly because of a read error. The chain recombines TRBV20-1 with TRBJ2-3, with 9 bases lining up with TRBD2. Germline V gene data show CDR1 as DFQATT and CDR2 as SNEGSKA (reference sequence). This CDR3 contains 13 residues. In DNA form, the CDR3 reads TGCAGTGCTATCGGGACTAGCATAGATACGCAGTATTTT. Translated: CSAIGTSIDTQYF.

This clonotype was counted a few times. The chain couples TRBV28 to TRBJ1-2; D not certain. The V gene lost 0 bases and the J gene lost 8 bases, with 10 bases spanning the gap. Germline values: CDR1 MDHEN, CDR2 SYDVKM. This CDR3 is 13 amino acids long. The CDR3, as DNA: TGTGCCAGCAGTTTATGGGGATTAGGAGGCTACACCTTC. Its protein is CASSLWGLGGYTF.

This sequence joins TRBV9 and TRBJ2-5, with D uncertain. The CDR3 runs to 13 residues. From germline, CDR1 is SGDLS and CDR2 YYNGEE. V dropped 2 bases and J dropped 10 bases, with 15 bases sitting between them. The CDR3 region is CASSVDGPGSQYF. CDR3 DNA sequence: TGTGCCAGCAGCGTTGACGGCCCCGGTAGCCAGTACTTC.

In nucleotides, the CDR3 is TGTGCCACCAGTGAAAAGCGGAGCCAAGAGACCCAGTACTTC. Protein sequence: CATSEKRSQETQYF. This chain joins TRBV24-1 and TRBJ2-5; D possibly corresponds to TRBD2 (5 bases). CDR3 length: 14 residues. Germline V gene sequence: CDR1 KGHDR, CDR2 SFDVKD. Between the trimmed V and J ends, which lost 4 bases and 1 base, there was a span of 9 bases.

The chain is built from TRBV11-2 and TRBJ2-7; TRBD1 aligns across 8 bases. Germline V CDR1 and CDR2: SGHAT, FQNNGV. The CDR3 spans 15 residues. V lost 5 bases to trimming and J lost 3 bases; unmatched junction nucleotides: 9. CDR3 protein: CASSPLSTGDYEQYF. The DNA of the CDR3 is TGTGCCAGCAGCCCCCTCTCGACAGGGGACTACGAGCAGTACTTC.

V and J are TRBV5-1 and TRBJ2-3; TRBD2 matches at 7 bases. This CDR3 is 16 amino acids long. With 6 bases clipped from V and 0 bases from J, the junction kept 10 bases outside the gene matches. The V gene's germline CDR1 is SGHRS and CDR2 YFSETQ. Here the CDR3 DNA reads TGCGCCAGCACCCCCGGGGAGGGGTCTAGCACAGATACGCAGTATTTT. Translated, it gives CASTPGEGSSTDTQYF. Variable domain in full (rest from reference TRBV5-1 and TRBJ2-3): KAGVTQTPRYLIKTRGQQVTLSCSPISGHRSVSWYQQTPGQGLQFLFEYFSETQRNKGNFPGRFSGRQFSNSRSEMNVSTLELGDSALYLCASTPGEGSSTDTQYFGPGTRLTVL.

The rearrangement links TRBV10-3 to TRBJ1-6; 7 positions match TRBD1. The J segment lost 10 bases and the V segment lost 9 bases, leaving 9 bases of the junction unmatched. Germline V gives CDR1 ENHRY, CDR2 SYGVKD. This CDR3 region has 13 residues. This chain's CDR3 is CAIGTALGSPLHF. CDR3 DNA: TGTGCCATTGGGACAGCGTTGGGATCACCCCTCCACTTT.

This chain links TRBV10-3 with TRBJ2-7, with TRBD1 as a possible D gene (5 bases). The CDR3 sequence is 13 residues long. The germline gives CDR1 ENHRY, CDR2 SYGVKD. The germline V and J ends were trimmed by 8 bases and 0 bases, with 11 bases remaining between them. This CDR3 is CAISKGRSYEQYF. In DNA, the CDR3 is TGTGCCATCTCCAAGGGGCGCTCCTACGAGCAGTACTTC.

The chain recombines TRBV6-2 or TRBV6-3 with TRBJ2-4; a possible D gene is TRBD1 (6 bases). Trimming cost V 2 bases and J 5 bases, with 13 bases left between them. Per the germline V gene, CDR1 is MNHEY and CDR2 is SVGEGT. The CDR3 runs to 15 residues. The CDR3: CASSYRAGDENIQYF. In DNA, the CDR3 is TGTGCCAGCAGTTACAGGGCAGGGGACGAAAACATTCAGTACTTC.

The chain combines TRBV7-2 with TRBJ1-4, with D possibly matching TRBD1 (5 bases). This CDR3 region has 13 residues. Germline V gene sequence: CDR1 SGHTA, CDR2 FQGNSA. V lost 3 bases to trimming and J lost 10 bases, with 12 bases between them. As DNA, the CDR3 is TGTGCCAGCAGCTTCGGGGCAGGAGTAAAACTGTTTTTT. It translates to CASSFGAGVKLFF.

This clonotype has only one observation. The genes are TRBV9 and TRBJ1-4; D is undetermined. Germline values: CDR1 SGDLS, CDR2 YYNGEE. There are 14 residues in the CDR3. V lost 0 bases and J 8 bases, leaving 11 bases between the germline ends. This CDR3 reads CASSVDLLGEKLFF. CDR3 in DNA: TGTGCCAGCAGCGTAGACCTCCTCGGGGAAAAACTGTTTTTT.

This clonotype has a handful of counts. The chain carries TRBV27 and TRBJ2-7, with D perhaps TRBD1 (6 bases). Germline V lookup: CDR1 MNHEY, CDR2 SMNVEV (reference sequence). Trimming stripped 0 bases from V and 2 bases from J, with 20 bases between. This CDR3 region has 18 residues. CDR3 loop: CASSLSIWYPGQTYEQYF. CDR3 nucleotides: TGTGCCAGCAGTTTATCGATCTGGTATCCCGGACAGACCTACGAGCAGTACTTC.

The V gene is TRBV29-1, the J gene TRBJ1-1, with D uncertain. In germline, CDR1 is SQVTM, CDR2 ANQGSEA. This CDR3 is 13 amino acids long. Trimming removed 5 bases at V and 4 bases at J, with 14 bases between. This chain's CDR3 is CSVNPIGLTEAFF. DNA for the CDR3: TGCAGCGTTAATCCCATAGGGCTCACTGAAGCTTTCTTT.

The genes are TRBV7-9 and TRBJ2-2; TRBD1 is a possible D gene (5 bases). Trimming cost V 4 bases and J 5 bases, with 8 bases left between them. This CDR3 is 13 amino acids long. Germline V gene lookup returns CDR1 SEHNR and CDR2 FQNEAQ (reference sequence). The CDR3 sequence: CASSSGFTGELFF. The CDR3 DNA reads as TGTGCCAGCAGCTCAGGGTTTACCGGGGAGCTGTTTTTT.

The gene calls are TRBV29-1 and TRBJ2-5; D remains unclear. The germline V gene encodes CDR1 SQVTM and CDR2 ANQGSEA. V was clipped by 2 bases and J by 1 base, with 8 bases between them. The CDR3 contains 13 residues. The CDR3 reads CSVETIAQETQYF. The CDR3 coding sequence is TGCAGCGTTGAAACGATAGCCCAAGAGACCCAGTACTTC.

This clonotype was detected only a few times. This chain joins TRBV6-5 and TRBJ2-1, with 7 bases aligning to TRBD1. The J segment lost 8 bases and the V segment lost 4 bases, leaving 8 bases of the junction unmatched. The CDR3 loop spans 14 amino acids. The germline CDR1 and CDR2 sequences are MNHEY and SVGAGI. The DNA for the CDR3 is TGTGCCAGCAGTTTCGGCCGAGGGGGCGATGAGCAGTTCTTC. It specifies CASSFGRGGDEQFF.